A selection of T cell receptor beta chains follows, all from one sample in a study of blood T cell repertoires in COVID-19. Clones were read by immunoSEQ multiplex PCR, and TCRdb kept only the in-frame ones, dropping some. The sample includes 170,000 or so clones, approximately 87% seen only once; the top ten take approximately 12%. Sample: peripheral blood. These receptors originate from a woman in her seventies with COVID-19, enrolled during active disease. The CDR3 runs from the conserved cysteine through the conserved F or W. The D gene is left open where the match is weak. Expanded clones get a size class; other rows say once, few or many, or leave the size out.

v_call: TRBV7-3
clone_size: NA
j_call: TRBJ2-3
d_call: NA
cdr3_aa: CASSTDLDTQYF
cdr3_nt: TGTGCCAGCAGCACGGACTTGGATACGCAGTATTTT

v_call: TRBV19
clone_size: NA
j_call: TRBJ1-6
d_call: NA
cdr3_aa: CASSTYLEGLHSPLHF
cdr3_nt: TGTGCCAGTAGTACCTACCTGGAGGGTTTGCATTCACCCCTCCACTTT

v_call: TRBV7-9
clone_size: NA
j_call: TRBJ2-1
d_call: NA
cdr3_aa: CASSPYSVEQFF
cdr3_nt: TGTGCCAGCAGCCCATATAGCGTTGAGCAGTTCTTC

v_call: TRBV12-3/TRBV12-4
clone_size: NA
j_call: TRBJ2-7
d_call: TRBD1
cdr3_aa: CASRDRVRDEQYF
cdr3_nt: TGTGCCAGTCGCGACAGGGTTAGAGACGAGCAGTACTTC

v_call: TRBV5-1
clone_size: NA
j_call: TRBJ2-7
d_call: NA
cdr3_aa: CASSLAPQLSYEQYF
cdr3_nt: TGCGCCAGCAGCTTGGCTCCTCAGTTATCCTACGAGCAGTACTTC

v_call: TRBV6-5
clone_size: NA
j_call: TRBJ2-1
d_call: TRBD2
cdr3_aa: CASSIAGGLVNEQFF
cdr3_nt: TGTGCCAGCAGTATAGCGGGAGGGCTAGTCAATGAGCAGTTCTTC

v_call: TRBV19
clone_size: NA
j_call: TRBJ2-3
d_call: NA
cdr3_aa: CASSMPPPRADTQYF
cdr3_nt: TGTGCCAGTAGTATGCCCCCCCCACGGGCAGATACGCAGTATTTT

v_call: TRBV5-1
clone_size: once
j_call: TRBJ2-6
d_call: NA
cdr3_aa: CASSQNSGAGANVLTF
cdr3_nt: TGCGCCAGCAGCCAAAACTCAGGGGCTGGGGCCAACGTCCTGACTTTC

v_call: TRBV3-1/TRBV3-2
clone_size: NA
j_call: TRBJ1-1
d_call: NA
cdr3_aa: CASSQADRLNTEAFF
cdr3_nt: TGTGCCAGCAGCCAAGCAGACAGATTGAACACTGAAGCTTTCTTT

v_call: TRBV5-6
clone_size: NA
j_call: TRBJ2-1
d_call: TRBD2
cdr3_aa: CASSTPVGSGSPANEQFF
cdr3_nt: TGTGCCAGCAGCACCCCCGTTGGAAGCGGGAGTCCGGCCAATGAGCAGTTCTTC

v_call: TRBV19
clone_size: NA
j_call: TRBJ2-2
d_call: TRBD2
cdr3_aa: CASQKGTSGSMGTGELFF
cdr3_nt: TGTGCCAGTCAAAAAGGGACTAGCGGGAGTATGGGCACCGGGGAGCTGTTTTTT

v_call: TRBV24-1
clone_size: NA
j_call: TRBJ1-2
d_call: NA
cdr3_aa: CATSDFSLSYGYTF
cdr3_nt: TGTGCCACCAGTGATTTTTCCCTATCCTATGGCTACACCTTC

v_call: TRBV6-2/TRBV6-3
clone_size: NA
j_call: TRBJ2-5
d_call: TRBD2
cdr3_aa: CASSSLAVQETQYF
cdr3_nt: TGTGCCAGCAGTTCCCTAGCGGTACAAGAGACCCAGTACTTC

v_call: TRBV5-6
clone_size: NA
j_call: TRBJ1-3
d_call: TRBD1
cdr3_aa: CASSTGQGSGNTIYF
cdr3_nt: TGTGCCAGCAGCACCGGACAGGGCTCTGGAAACACCATATATTTT

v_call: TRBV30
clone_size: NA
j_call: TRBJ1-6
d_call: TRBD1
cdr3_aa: CAWSLDRANSPLHF
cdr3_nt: TGTGCCTGGAGTCTGGACAGGGCGAATTCACCCCTCCACTTT

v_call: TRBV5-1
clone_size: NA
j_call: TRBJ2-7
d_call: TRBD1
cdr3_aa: CASSSWTGGTEQYF
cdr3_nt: TGCGCCAGCAGCTCGTGGACAGGGGGAACCGAGCAGTACTTC

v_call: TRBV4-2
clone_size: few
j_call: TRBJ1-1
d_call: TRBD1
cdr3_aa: CASSPQGGVADTEAFF
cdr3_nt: TGTGCCAGCAGCCCTCAGGGGGGAGTGGCCGACACTGAAGCTTTCTTT

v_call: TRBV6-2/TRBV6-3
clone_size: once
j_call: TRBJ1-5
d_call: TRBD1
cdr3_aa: CASSPPGTGRGNQPQHF
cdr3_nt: TGTGCCAGCAGCCCTCCGGGGACAGGTCGTGGCAATCAGCCCCAGCATTTT

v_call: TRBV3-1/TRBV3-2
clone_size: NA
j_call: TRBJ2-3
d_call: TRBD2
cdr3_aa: CASSFRGGHTDTQYF
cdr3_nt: TGTGCCAGCTCCTTCCGCGGGGGGCACACAGATACGCAGTATTTT

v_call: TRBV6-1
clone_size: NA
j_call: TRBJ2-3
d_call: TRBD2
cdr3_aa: CASSESWASGKPAQYF
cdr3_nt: TGTGCCAGCAGTGAAAGTTGGGCTAGCGGGAAACCTGCGCAGTATTTT

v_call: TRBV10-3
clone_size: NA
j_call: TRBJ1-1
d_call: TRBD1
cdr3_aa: CAMSGGPNTEAFF
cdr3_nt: TGTGCCATGTCAGGGGGACCGAACACTGAAGCTTTCTTT

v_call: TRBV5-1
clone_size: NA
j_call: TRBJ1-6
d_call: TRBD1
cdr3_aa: CASSEDRGNSPLHF
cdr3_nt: TGCGCCAGCAGCGAGGACAGGGGTAATTCACCCCTCCACTTT

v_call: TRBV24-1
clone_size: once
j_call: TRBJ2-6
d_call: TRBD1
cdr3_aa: CATSDPGQHSGANVLTF
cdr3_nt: TGTGCCACCAGTGATCCGGGACAGCACTCTGGGGCCAACGTCCTGACTTTC